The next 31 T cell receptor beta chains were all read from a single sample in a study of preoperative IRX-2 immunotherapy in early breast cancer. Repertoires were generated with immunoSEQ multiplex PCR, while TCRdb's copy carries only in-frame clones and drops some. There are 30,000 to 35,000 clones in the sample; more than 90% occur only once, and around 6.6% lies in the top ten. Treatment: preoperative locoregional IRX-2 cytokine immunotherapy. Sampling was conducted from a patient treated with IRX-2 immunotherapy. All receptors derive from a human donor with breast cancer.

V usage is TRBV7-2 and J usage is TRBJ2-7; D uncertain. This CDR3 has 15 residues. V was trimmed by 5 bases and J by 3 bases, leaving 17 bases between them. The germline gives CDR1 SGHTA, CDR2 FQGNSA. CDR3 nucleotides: TGTGCCAGCAGCCACATGGACCAGCGTGGCTACGAGCAGTACTTC. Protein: CASSHMDQRGYEQYF.

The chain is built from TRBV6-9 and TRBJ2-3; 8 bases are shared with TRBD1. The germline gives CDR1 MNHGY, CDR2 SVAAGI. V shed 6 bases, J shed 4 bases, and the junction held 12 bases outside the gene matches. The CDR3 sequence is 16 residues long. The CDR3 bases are TGTGCCAGCAGCGTTGGGACAGGTTCCCCCCCAGATACGCAGTATTTT. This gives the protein CASSVGTGSPPDTQYF.

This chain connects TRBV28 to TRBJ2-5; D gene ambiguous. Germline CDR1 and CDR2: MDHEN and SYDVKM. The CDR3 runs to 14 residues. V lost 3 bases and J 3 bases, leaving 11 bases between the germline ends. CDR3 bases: TGTGCCAGCAGTTTCATAGGTGGGGAAGAGACCCAGTACTTC. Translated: CASSFIGGEETQYF.

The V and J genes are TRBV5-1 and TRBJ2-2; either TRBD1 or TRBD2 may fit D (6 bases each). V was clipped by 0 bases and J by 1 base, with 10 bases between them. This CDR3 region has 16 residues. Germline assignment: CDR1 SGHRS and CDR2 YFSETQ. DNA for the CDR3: TGCGCCAGCAGCTTGGGGGGGGCGTTGAACACCGGGGAGCTGTTTTTT. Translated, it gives CASSLGGALNTGELFF. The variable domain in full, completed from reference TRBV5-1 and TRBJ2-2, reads KAGVTQTPRYLIKTRGQQVTLSCSPISGHRSVSWYQQTPGQGLQFLFEYFSETQRNKGNFPGRFSGRQFSNSRSEMNVSTLELGDSALYLCASSLGGALNTGELFFGEGSRLTVL.

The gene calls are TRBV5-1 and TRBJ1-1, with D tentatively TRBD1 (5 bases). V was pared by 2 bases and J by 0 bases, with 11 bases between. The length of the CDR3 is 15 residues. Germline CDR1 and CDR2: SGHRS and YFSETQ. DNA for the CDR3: TGCGCCAGCAGCTTCGAGGGGACCGTGAACACTGAAGCTTTCTTT. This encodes CASSFEGTVNTEAFF.

CDR3 nucleotides: TGCGCCAGCACCCCGACTACAGGGGGCGGGTACGAGCAGTACTTC. This encodes CASTPTTGGGYEQYF. The chain combines TRBV5-1 with TRBJ2-7, with TRBD1 identical over 9 bases. The CDR3 has 15 amino acids. CDR1 and CDR2 from the germline V gene are SGHRS and YFSETQ. V shed 6 bases and J 4 bases; nucleotides not matched to a gene: 11. Full variable domain (missing parts from reference TRBV5-1 and TRBJ2-7): KAGVTQTPRYLIKTRGQQVTLSCSPISGHRSVSWYQQTPGQGLQFLFEYFSETQRNKGNFPGRFSGRQFSNSRSEMNVSTLELGDSALYLCASTPTTGGGYEQYFGPGTRLTVT.

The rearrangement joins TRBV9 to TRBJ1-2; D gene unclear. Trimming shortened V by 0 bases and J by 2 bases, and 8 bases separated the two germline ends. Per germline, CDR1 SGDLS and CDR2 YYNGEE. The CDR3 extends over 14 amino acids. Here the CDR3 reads CASSVAGPNYGYTF. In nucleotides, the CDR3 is TGTGCCAGCAGCGTAGCCGGACCGAACTATGGCTACACCTTC.

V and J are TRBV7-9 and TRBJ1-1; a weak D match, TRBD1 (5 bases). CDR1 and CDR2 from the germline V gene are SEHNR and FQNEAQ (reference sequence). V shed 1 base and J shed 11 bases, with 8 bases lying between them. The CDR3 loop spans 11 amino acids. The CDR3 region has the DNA TGTGCCAGCAGCTTAGGGGGCCCGGCTTTCTTT. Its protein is CASSLGGPAFF. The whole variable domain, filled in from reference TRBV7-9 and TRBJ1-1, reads DTGVSQNPRHKITKRGQNVTFRCDPISEHNRLYWYRQTLGQGPEFLTYFQNEAQLEKSRLLSDRFSAERPKGSFSTLEIQRTEQGDSAMYLCASSLGGPAFFGQGTRLTVV.

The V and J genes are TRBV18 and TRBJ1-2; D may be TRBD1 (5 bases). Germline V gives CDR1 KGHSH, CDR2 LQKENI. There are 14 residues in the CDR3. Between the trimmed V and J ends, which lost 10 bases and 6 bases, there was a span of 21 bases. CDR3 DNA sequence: TGTGCCACCGCGCCGGGACTCACGTTCGATGGCTACACCTTC. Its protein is CATAPGLTFDGYTF.

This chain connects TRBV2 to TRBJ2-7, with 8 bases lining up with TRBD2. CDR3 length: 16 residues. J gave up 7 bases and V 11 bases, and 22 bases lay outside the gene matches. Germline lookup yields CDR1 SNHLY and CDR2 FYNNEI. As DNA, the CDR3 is TGTGCCTTTAAGGGGGTAGCGGGATCTAAGGGCGTTGAGCAGTACTTC. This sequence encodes CAFKGVAGSKGVEQYF. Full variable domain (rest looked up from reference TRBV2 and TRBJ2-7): EPEVTQTPSHQVTQMGQEVILRCVPISNHLYFYWYRQILGQKVEFLVSFYNNEISEKSEIFDDQFSVERPDGSNFTLKIRSTKLEDSAMYFCAFKGVAGSKGVEQYFGPGTRLTVT.

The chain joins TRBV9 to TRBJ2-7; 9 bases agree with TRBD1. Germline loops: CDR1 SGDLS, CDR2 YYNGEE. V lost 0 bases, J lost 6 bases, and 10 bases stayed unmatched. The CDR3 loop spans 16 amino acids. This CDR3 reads CASSVEGTGLFSEQYF. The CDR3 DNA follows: TGTGCCAGCAGCGTAGAGGGGACAGGGCTATTCAGCGAGCAGTACTTC.

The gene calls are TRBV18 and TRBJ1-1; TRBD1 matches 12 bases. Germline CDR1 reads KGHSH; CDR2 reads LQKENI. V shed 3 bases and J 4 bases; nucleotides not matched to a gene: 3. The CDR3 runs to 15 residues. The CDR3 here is CASSPGQGARTEAFF. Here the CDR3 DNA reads TGTGCCAGCTCACCGGGACAGGGGGCGCGCACTGAAGCTTTCTTT.

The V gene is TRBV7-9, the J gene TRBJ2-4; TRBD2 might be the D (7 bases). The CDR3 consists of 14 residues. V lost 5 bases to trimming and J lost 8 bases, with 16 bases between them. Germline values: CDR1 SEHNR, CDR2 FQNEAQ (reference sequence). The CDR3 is CASSLRAGADIQYF. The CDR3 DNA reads TGTGCCAGCAGCCTCAGGGCGGGGGCTGACATTCAGTACTTC.

The chain's CDR3 is CASSLGGPAQPQHF. DNA of the CDR3: TGTGCCAGCAGCTTAGGGGGCCCGGCTCAGCCCCAGCATTTT. The rearrangement uses TRBV7-8 and TRBJ1-5; tentative D call: TRBD1 (5 bases). With 1 base removed from V and 6 bases from J, the gap between germline ends came to 10 bases. CDR3 length: 14 residues. Germline CDR1 reads SGHVS; CDR2 reads FQNEAQ.

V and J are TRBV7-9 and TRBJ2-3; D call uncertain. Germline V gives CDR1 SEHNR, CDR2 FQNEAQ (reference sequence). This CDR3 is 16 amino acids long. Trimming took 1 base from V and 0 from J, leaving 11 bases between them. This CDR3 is CASSLGRTTSTDTQYF. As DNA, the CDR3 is TGTGCCAGCAGCTTAGGGAGAACCACCAGCACAGATACGCAGTATTTT.

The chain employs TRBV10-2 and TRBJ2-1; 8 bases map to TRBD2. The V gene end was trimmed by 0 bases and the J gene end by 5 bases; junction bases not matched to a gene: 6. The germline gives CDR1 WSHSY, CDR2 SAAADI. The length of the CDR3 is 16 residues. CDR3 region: CASSESGTGGDNEQFF. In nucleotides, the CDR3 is TGCGCCAGCAGTGAGTCGGGAACGGGGGGGGACAATGAGCAGTTCTTC.

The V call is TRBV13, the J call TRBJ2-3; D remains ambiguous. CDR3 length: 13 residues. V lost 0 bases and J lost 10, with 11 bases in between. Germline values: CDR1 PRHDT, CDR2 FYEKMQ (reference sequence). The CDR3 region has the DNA TGTGCCAGCAGCTTAGGCCGGGTAGCTGCGCAGTATTTT. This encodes CASSLGRVAAQYF.

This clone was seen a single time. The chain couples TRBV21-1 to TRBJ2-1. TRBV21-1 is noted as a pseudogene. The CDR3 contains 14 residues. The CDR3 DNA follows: TGTGCCAGCAGCAAAAGGGAAGGTTACAATGAGCAGTTCTTC. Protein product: CASSKREGYNEQFF.

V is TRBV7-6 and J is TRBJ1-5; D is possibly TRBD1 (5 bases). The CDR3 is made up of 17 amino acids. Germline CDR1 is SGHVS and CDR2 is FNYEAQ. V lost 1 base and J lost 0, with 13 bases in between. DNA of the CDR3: TGTGCCAGCAGCTTAGGTCCAGGGTTTTATAGCAATCAGCCCCAGCATTTT. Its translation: CASSLGPGFYSNQPQHF.

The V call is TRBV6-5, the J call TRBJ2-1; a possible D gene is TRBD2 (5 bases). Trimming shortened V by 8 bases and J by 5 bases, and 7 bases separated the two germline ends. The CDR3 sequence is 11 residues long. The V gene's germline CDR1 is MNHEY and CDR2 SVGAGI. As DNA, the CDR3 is TGTGCCAGCCAGAGGGACAATGAGCAGTTCTTC. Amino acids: CASQRDNEQFF.

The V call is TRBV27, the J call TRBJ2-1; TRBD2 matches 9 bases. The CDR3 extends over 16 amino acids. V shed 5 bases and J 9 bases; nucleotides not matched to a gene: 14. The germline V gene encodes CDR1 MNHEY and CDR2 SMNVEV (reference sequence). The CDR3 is CASSETGTSFISEQFF. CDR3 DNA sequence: TGTGCCAGCAGTGAAACCGGGACTAGCTTTATCAGTGAGCAGTTCTTC.

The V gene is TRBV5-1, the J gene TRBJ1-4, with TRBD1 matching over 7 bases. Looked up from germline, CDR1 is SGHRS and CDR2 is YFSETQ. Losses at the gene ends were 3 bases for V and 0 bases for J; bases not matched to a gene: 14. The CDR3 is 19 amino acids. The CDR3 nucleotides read TGCGCCAGCAGCTCGGACAGGATGACTTTACGGTCAACTAATGAAAAACTGTTTTTT. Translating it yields CASSSDRMTLRSTNEKLFF. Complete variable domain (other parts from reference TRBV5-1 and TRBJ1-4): KAGVTQTPRYLIKTRGQQVTLSCSPISGHRSVSWYQQTPGQGLQFLFEYFSETQRNKGNFPGRFSGRQFSNSRSEMNVSTLELGDSALYLCASSSDRMTLRSTNEKLFFGSGTQLSVL.

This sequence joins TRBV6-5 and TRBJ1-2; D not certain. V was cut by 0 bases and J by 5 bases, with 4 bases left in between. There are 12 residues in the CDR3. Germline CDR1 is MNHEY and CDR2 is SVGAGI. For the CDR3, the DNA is TGTGCCAGCAGTTACTCGGGATATGGCTACACCTTC. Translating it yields CASSYSGYGYTF.

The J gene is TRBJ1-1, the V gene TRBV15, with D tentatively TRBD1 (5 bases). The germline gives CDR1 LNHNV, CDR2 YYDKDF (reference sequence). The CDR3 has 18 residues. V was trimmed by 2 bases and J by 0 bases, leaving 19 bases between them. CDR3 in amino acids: CATSRPFEGKVMNTEAFF. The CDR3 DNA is TGTGCCACCAGCAGACCATTCGAGGGGAAGGTAATGAACACTGAAGCTTTCTTT. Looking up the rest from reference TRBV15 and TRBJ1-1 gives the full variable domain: DAMVIQNPRYQVTQFGKPVTLSCSQTLNHNVMYWYQQKSSQAPKLLFHYYDKDFNNEADTPDNFQSRRPNTSFCFLDIRSPGLGDTAMYLCATSRPFEGKVMNTEAFFGQGTRLTVV.

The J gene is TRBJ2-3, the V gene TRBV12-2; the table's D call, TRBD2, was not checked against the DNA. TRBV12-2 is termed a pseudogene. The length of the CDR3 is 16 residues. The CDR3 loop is CASRSPSGRSTDTQYF. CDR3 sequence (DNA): TGTGCAAGTCGCTCTCCTAGCGGCCGTAGCACAGATACGCAGTATTTT.

The CDR3 nucleotides read TGTGCCAGCAGTTTAACGAGGTTCTACGAGCAGTACTTC. It codes for CASSLTRFYEQYF. V is TRBV27 and J is TRBJ2-7; D ambiguous. The germline CDR1 and CDR2 sequences are MNHEY and SMNVEV (reference sequence). V was pared by 2 bases and J by 3 bases, with 8 bases between. This CDR3 contains 13 residues.

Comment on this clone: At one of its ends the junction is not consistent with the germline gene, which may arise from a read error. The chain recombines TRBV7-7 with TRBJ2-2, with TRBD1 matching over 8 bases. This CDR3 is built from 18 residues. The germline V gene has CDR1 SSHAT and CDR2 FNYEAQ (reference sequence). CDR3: CASSLTQTGAPNTGELFF. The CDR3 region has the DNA TGTGCTAGCAGCTTAACCCAGACAGGGGCGCCAAACACCGGGGAGCTGTTTTTT.

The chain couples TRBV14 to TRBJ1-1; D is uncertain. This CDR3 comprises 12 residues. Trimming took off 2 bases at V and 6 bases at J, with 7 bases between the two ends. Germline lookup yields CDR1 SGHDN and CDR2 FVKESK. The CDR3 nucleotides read TGTGCCAGCAGCCAAACGCAGTCTGAAGCTTTCTTT. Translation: CASSQTQSEAFF. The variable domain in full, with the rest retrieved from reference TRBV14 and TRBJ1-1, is EAGVTQFPSHSVIEKGQTVTLRCDPISGHDNLYWYRRVMGKEIKFLLHFVKESKQDESGMPNNRFLAERTGGTYSTLKVQPAELEDSGVYFCASSQTQSEAFFGQGTRLTVV.

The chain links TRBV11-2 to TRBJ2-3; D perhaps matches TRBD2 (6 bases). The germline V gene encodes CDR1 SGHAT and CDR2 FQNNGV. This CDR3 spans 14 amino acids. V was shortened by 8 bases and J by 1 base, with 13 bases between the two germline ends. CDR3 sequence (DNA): TGTGCCAGCGGTCCGGGAGCAGGCACAGATACGCAGTATTTT. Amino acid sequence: CASGPGAGTDTQYF.

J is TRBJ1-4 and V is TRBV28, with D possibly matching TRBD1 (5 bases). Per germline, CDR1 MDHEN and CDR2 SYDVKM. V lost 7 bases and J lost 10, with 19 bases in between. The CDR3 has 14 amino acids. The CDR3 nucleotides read TGTGCCAGCACACCGGGACGGGAAAGGGGAAAACTGTTTTTT. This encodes CASTPGRERGKLFF.

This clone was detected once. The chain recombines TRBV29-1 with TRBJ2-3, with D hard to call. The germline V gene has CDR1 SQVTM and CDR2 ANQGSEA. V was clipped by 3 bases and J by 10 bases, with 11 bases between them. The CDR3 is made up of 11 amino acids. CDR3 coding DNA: TGCAGCGTTGAGAAAGCTGGGGCGCAGTATTTT. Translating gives CSVEKAGAQYF.